This T cell receptor (beta chain) originates from a study of T cell responses to AZD1222 COVID-19 vaccine. The table came from immunoSEQ multiplex PCR; TCRdb's copy has only in-frame clones and leaves some out. The sample lists about 200,000 clones, around nine tenths occurring once. On this clone: Its cognate antigen is unknown.

Study-level results: At baseline, seropositivity was found in only a handful of AZD1222 recipients. Vaccine-associated CD4 TCRs spanned spike, dominant at 160-218 and 743-854. It was only after the peak T cell response that any repertoires were sampled.

The source is an adult who received the MenACWY meningococcal vaccine as a control. The material sequenced was peripheral blood, taken 28 days after the second dose of the MenACWY control vaccine.

The CDR3 region is CASSLGSGQGAWQFF. CDR3 bases: TGTGCCAGCAGCCTTGGATCGGGACAGGGGGCTTGGCAGTTCTTC. The V call is TRBV3-1 (or the pseudogene TRBV3-2), the J call TRBJ2-1, with TRBD1 matching over 12 bases. CDR1 is LGHDT and CDR2 is YNNKEL in the germline V gene (reference sequence). The J segment lost 12 bases and the V segment lost 4 bases, leaving 10 bases of the junction unmatched. The CDR3 extends over 15 amino acids.